This entry concerns a single T cell receptor (beta chain). Its specificity is not known. TCRdb re-derived calls from the RT-PCR reads in MiXCR, one entry per CDR3 protein. The table records under 850,000 distinct CDR3 sequences, less than 20% of them present only once. This sample stems from a study of response to subunit inactivated influenza vaccine. Notes on the study in general: Authors suggested few new T cells are recruited by each seasonal influenza vaccination.

The length of the CDR3 is 12 residues. Germline V lookup: CDR1 DFQATT, CDR2 SNEGSKA (reference sequence). V was clipped by 5 bases and J by 6 bases, with 14 bases between them. The receptor comes from a man aged 50-59 years who received an inactivated influenza vaccine. The chain links TRBV20-1 to TRBJ2-7; D possibly corresponds to TRBD2 (6 bases). The specimen was PBMCs from blood, collected 5 days after vaccination. CDR3 bases: TGCAGTGCTCCAGATGGGGGGACCGAGCAGTACTTC. This sequence encodes CSAPDGGTEQYF.